The 26 T cell receptor beta chains given below trace back to one sample, sequenced in a study of cytomegalovirus exposure and HLA in healthy donors. PCR used 60 Vbeta primers and 13 Jbeta primers. TCRdb's table, derived via immunoSEQ multiplex PCR, lists solely in-frame clones and lacks some. The table lists about 160,000 clones, roughly two thirds of them singletons, with around 2.8% in the top ten. Material: PBMCs. Source of these receptors: a woman in her twenties or thirties in good health and CMV-seronegative.

The rearrangement links TRBV6-1 to TRBJ1-5; unclear D gene. Deletions cut 8 bases from V and 2 bases from J, with 13 bases between. This CDR3 comprises 14 residues. The germline CDR1 and CDR2 sequences are MNHNS and SASEGT. The CDR3, as DNA: TGTGCCAGCCAGAGGGTGGCAGGCAATCAGCCCCAGCATTTT. Translated: CASQRVAGNQPQHF.

The chain combines TRBV6-6 with TRBJ1-1, with D unclear. The CDR3 loop spans 15 amino acids. Trimming took off 2 bases at V and 2 bases at J, with 12 bases between the two ends. Germline V gene sequence: CDR1 MNHNY, CDR2 SVGAGI (reference sequence). CDR3 DNA sequence: TGTGCCAGCAGTTACGTATCGGCAGGTAACACTGAAGCTTTCTTT. Protein: CASSYVSAGNTEAFF.

V is TRBV5-4 and J is TRBJ2-2, with 10 bases identical to TRBD2. Germline CDR1 SGHNT, CDR2 YYREEE (reference sequence). V shed 4 bases and J 5 bases; nucleotides not matched to a gene: 8. This CDR3 spans 16 amino acids. The CDR3 loop is CASSRASGRRTGELFF. The CDR3 DNA reads as TGTGCCAGCAGCCGGGCTAGCGGGAGACGTACCGGGGAGCTGTTTTTT.

CDR3 residues: CASSESTGNIQYF. The CDR3 nucleotides read TGCGCCAGCAGTGAGTCGACAGGAAACATTCAGTACTTC. The chain links TRBV10-1 to TRBJ2-4; the D gene is possibly TRBD1 (6 bases). V lost 0 bases to trimming and J lost 6 bases, with 6 bases between them. The CDR3 totals 13 residues. CDR1 is WNHNN and CDR2 is SYGVQD in the germline V gene (reference sequence).

This clone was found a few times. The V call is TRBV21-1, the J call TRBJ2-3; no DNA check was done on the table's D call, TRBD2. TRBV21-1 is described as a pseudogene. The CDR3 covers 17 residues. The CDR3 DNA is TGTGCCAGCAGCAGAAGCCCGAGGGGGGGGAGCACAGATACGCAGTATTTT. This encodes CASSRSPRGGSTDTQYF.

This clone has a handful of counts. The CDR3 bases are TGCGCCAGCAGCTTTATGGGACAGGGTGATGAGCAGTTCTTC. Protein product: CASSFMGQGDEQFF. The rearrangement links TRBV4-1 to TRBJ2-1; 9 nucleotides match TRBD1. V shed 5 bases, J shed 8 bases, and the junction held 7 bases outside the gene matches. The CDR3 has 14 amino acids. Looked up from germline, CDR1 is MGHRA and CDR2 is YSYEKL.

A few counts support this clone. This chain uses TRBV4-2 with TRBJ1-1; perhaps TRBD1 as D (5 bases). Trimming removed 0 bases from V and 8 bases from J, with 13 bases in between. Looked up from germline, CDR1 is LGHNA and CDR2 is YNFKEQ. The CDR3 is made up of 14 amino acids. This CDR3 reads CASSQDRTGGEAFF. The CDR3 DNA follows: TGTGCCAGCAGCCAAGATCGGACCGGGGGGGAAGCTTTCTTT.

The chain uses TRBV13 and TRBJ2-1; 7 bases align to TRBD2. The CDR3 loop spans 12 amino acids. Germline assignment: CDR1 PRHDT and CDR2 FYEKMQ (reference sequence). The V gene end was trimmed by 5 bases and the J gene end by 10 bases; junction bases not matched to a gene: 5. CDR3: CASSTAGREQFF. The CDR3 DNA sequence: TGTGCCAGCAGCACCGCCGGGAGGGAGCAGTTCTTC.

The V gene is TRBV9, the J gene TRBJ2-7, with 11 bases matching TRBD1. The CDR3 contains 15 residues. Germline V gene sequence: CDR1 SGDLS, CDR2 YYNGEE. With 3 bases clipped from V and 7 bases from J, the junction kept 9 bases outside the gene matches. The DNA of the CDR3 is TGTGCCAGCAGCGCGGGGACAGGGGGAGGGAGAGAGCAGTACTTC. It yields the protein CASSAGTGGGREQYF.

This chain connects TRBV5-4 to TRBJ1-2; D gene unclear. This CDR3 is 16 amino acids long. Germline assignment: CDR1 SGHNT and CDR2 YYREEE (reference sequence). The V end lost 4 bases, the J end lost 4 bases, and 20 bases lay between the germline ends. DNA of the CDR3: TGTGCCAGCAGCCTAGACACTAGCCAAAACTTCTATGGCTACACCTTC. This encodes CASSLDTSQNFYGYTF.

CDR3 region: CASSTPGYNQPQHF. The CDR3 DNA reads TGTGCCAGCAGCACTCCGGGGTACAATCAGCCCCAGCATTTT. V usage is TRBV7-9 and J usage is TRBJ1-5; D is ambiguous. The germline V gene encodes CDR1 SEHNR and CDR2 FQNEAQ (reference sequence). The CDR3 has 14 amino acids. V was pared by 5 bases and J by 3 bases, with 11 bases between.

The chain links TRBV9 to TRBJ2-1; a possible D gene is TRBD2 (6 bases). Germline loops: CDR1 SGDLS, CDR2 YYNGEE. The V and J ends lost 0 bases and 4 bases respectively, with 11 bases between them. The CDR3 runs 15 residues. The CDR3 coding sequence is TGTGCCAGCAGCGTAGATCGGGAGTCGTACAATGAGCAGTTCTTC. It yields the protein CASSVDRESYNEQFF.

This chain links TRBV4-1 with TRBJ2-3; 14 bases match TRBD2. This CDR3 comprises 19 residues. Germline assignment: CDR1 MGHRA and CDR2 YSYEKL. Trimming removed 1 base from V and 0 bases from J; junction bases left unmatched: 6. DNA for the CDR3: TGCGCCAGCAGCCAAGGACTAGCGGGGGGGACGATTAGCACAGATACGCAGTATTTT. This codes for CASSQGLAGGTISTDTQYF.

The chain has TRBV4-1 and TRBJ2-7, with D possibly TRBD1 on 6 matching bases. Trimming took off 0 bases at V and 3 bases at J, with 12 bases between the two ends. Germline V gene sequence: CDR1 MGHRA, CDR2 YSYEKL. The CDR3 has 15 amino acids. The CDR3 nucleotides are TGCGCCAGCAGCCAAGATGTGGACAGATACTACGAGCAGTACTTC. Amino acid sequence: CASSQDVDRYYEQYF.

The V and J genes are TRBV29-1 and TRBJ2-3; a possible D gene is TRBD1 (6 bases). Germline CDR1 is SQVTM and CDR2 is ANQGSEA. The CDR3 totals 13 residues. The V gene lost 7 bases and the J gene lost 2 bases, with 13 bases spanning the gap. The CDR3 is CSAVGQFTDTQYF. CDR3 DNA: TGCAGCGCCGTCGGACAGTTCACAGATACGCAGTATTTT.

This clone was observed at least ten times. This sequence joins TRBV15 and TRBJ1-1, with a possible D match to TRBD1 (5 bases). Germline V CDR1 and CDR2: LNHNV, YYDKDF (reference sequence). Trimming cost V 4 bases and J 0 bases, with 15 bases left between them. This CDR3 region has 16 residues. The CDR3 DNA reads TGTGCCACCAGCAAAGGGACTGGAGGGGTGAACACTGAAGCTTTCTTT. Translation gives CATSKGTGGVNTEAFF. Variable domain in full (rest from reference TRBV15 and TRBJ1-1): DAMVIQNPRYQVTQFGKPVTLSCSQTLNHNVMYWYQQKSSQAPKLLFHYYDKDFNNEADTPDNFQSRRPNTSFCFLDIRSPGLGDTAMYLCATSKGTGGVNTEAFFGQGTRLTVV.

This clone was counted a few times. The V gene is TRBV7-9, the J gene TRBJ2-7; D is perhaps TRBD2 (6 bases). Germline loops: CDR1 SEHNR, CDR2 FQNEAQ (reference sequence). The CDR3 contains 13 residues. The V gene lost 0 bases and the J gene lost 3 bases, with 6 bases spanning the gap. In nucleotides, the CDR3 is TGTGCCAGCAGCTTAGCGGGAGGCTACGAGCAGTACTTC. Amino acid sequence: CASSLAGGYEQYF.

The chain links TRBV7-8 to TRBJ2-4, with unresolved D. The V and J ends lost 5 bases and 7 bases respectively, with 12 bases between them. The CDR3 loop spans 13 amino acids. Per the germline V gene, CDR1 is SGHVS and CDR2 is FQNEAQ. The CDR3 nucleotides are TGTGCCAGCAGCGACACTGCTTGGAACATTCAGTACTTC. This gives the protein CASSDTAWNIQYF.

The V gene is TRBV4-3, the J gene TRBJ1-6; D remains unclear. Germline CDR1 LGHNA, CDR2 YSLEER. Between the trimmed V and J ends, which lost 0 bases and 10 bases, there was a span of 10 bases. CDR3 length: 14 amino acids. The CDR3 protein is CASSQDRRLSPLHF. CDR3 in DNA: TGCGCCAGCAGCCAAGATCGGAGGCTCTCACCCCTCCACTTT.

This chain links TRBV27 with TRBJ1-5; TRBD1 agrees at 9 bases. Per the germline V gene, CDR1 is MNHEY and CDR2 is SMNVEV (reference sequence). V lost 4 bases and J lost 6; bases outside the gene matches: 10. The CDR3 is 16 residues long. The CDR3 DNA follows: TGTGCCAGCAGTTCCGAACGGACAGGGGTATTTCAGCCCCAGCATTTT. Translation gives CASSSERTGVFQPQHF.

The rearrangement uses TRBV2 and TRBJ1-6, with D unresolved. V gave up 6 bases and J gave up 0 bases, with 12 bases separating them. Germline CDR1 reads SNHLY; CDR2 reads FYNNEI. CDR3 length: 16 amino acids. This CDR3 reads CASSDTGSSYNSPLHF. The CDR3 nucleotides are TGTGCCAGCAGCGATACCGGGAGCTCCTATAATTCACCCCTCCACTTT.

V is TRBV4-2 and J is TRBJ2-1, with 7 nucleotides matching TRBD2. Germline V lookup: CDR1 LGHNA, CDR2 YNFKEQ. The junction had 2 bases not matched to a gene; V was cut back by 1 base and J by 8 bases. This CDR3 contains 13 residues. CDR3 protein: CASSQGEGYEQFF. The CDR3 region has the DNA TGTGCCAGCAGCCAAGGGGAGGGCTATGAGCAGTTCTTC.

The genes are TRBV7-3 and TRBJ1-5, with 8 bases matching TRBD1. The CDR3 consists of 20 residues. Trimming at V came to 4 bases and at J to 0 bases, leaving 17 bases not matched to a gene. Germline V gives CDR1 SGHTA, CDR2 FQGTGA. The CDR3 bases are TGTGCCAGCAGCTCACAGGACAGGGAAACGGCACTTTATAGCAATCAGCCCCAGCATTTT. This codes for CASSSQDRETALYSNQPQHF.

For this clone: The junction differs from germline at one of its ends, possibly a read error. V and J are TRBV6-1 and TRBJ1-6; 7 nucleotides line up with TRBD1. There are 18 residues in the CDR3. Per germline, CDR1 MNHNS and CDR2 SASEGT. CDR3 residues: CAGSEGNTGTDYNSPLHF. The CDR3 DNA sequence: TGTGCCGGCAGTGAGGGAAACACCGGGACAGATTATAATTCACCCCTCCACTTT.

Remarks on this clone: At one boundary the junction diverges from the germline segment, which might be a read error. The V gene is TRBV7-7, the J gene TRBJ2-1; D might be TRBD1 (6 bases). Germline V gene sequence: CDR1 SSHAT, CDR2 FNYEAQ (reference sequence). The CDR3 length is 14 residues. The CDR3 loop is CASSLGKQGGEQFF. CDR3 in DNA: TGTGCTAGCAGCTTAGGAAAACAGGGTGGTGAGCAGTTCTTC.

V gene TRBV9 combines with J gene TRBJ2-2, with 7 bases matching TRBD2. Germline CDR1 and CDR2: SGDLS and YYNGEE. The CDR3 loop spans 16 amino acids. J gave up 4 bases and V 0 bases, and 6 bases lay outside the gene matches. The CDR3 is CASSVGVIAGTGELFF. The CDR3 nucleotides read TGTGCCAGCAGCGTAGGGGTTATAGCGGGCACCGGGGAGCTGTTTTTT.